This TCR beta chain came from a study of shared clonotypes between healthy human individuals. At the level of the study: Per-donor plates numbered three CD4 naive, three CD4 memory, two CD8 naive and one CD8 memory.

Donors were healthy HIV-negative adults without recently reported acute infections or vaccinations. Some clones are missing from TCRdb's copy, which holds only in-frame ones; the method was immunoSEQ multiplex PCR. Among roughly 380,000 clones listed, 90% to 98% were seen once. This CDR3 contains 17 residues. V shed 2 bases and J shed 8 bases, with 22 bases lying between them. Germline V gene data show CDR1 as SGHRS and CDR2 as YFSETQ. This chain links TRBV5-1 with TRBJ1-4, with D perhaps TRBD1 (5 bases). What was sequenced was memory CD8+ T cells sorted from blood. Subset denoted: CD45RO+ cells pooled with CCR7-negative TemRA cells. The receptor was derived from a man aged 25 to 45 in good health. CDR3 nucleotides: TGCGCCAGCAGCTTATGCAGGGACTCACAATGCGAAGAAAAACTGTTTTTT. Protein product: CASSLCRDSQCEEKLFF. Looking up the rest from reference TRBV5-1 and TRBJ1-4 gives the full variable domain: KAGVTQTPRYLIKTRGQQVTLSCSPISGHRSVSWYQQTPGQGLQFLFEYFSETQRNKGNFPGRFSGRQFSNSRSEMNVSTLELGDSALYLCASSLCRDSQCEEKLFFGSGTQLSVL.